This is a list of T cell receptor beta chains from one sample in a study of T cell changes during pregnancy in multiple sclerosis. Using immunoSEQ multiplex PCR, the repertoire was profiled, and TCRdb retains in-frame clones only, with some absent. The sample lists about 40,000 clones; 90% to 95% were seen once. The sample was CD8+ T cells from peripheral blood mononuclear cells, taken before pregnancy. These TCRs come from a female donor with multiple sclerosis, enrolled in a pregnancy study. The CDR3 runs from the conserved cysteine through the conserved F or W. The order of the fields is clone size, D gene, V gene, J gene, CDR3 protein, CDR3 DNA. D genes are given only for firm matches. Rows may omit the clone size; those that give it use once, few, many or a size class.

>.|.|TRBV10-3|TRBJ1-1
CAIKMGDTEAFF
TGTGCCATCAAAATGGGCGACACTGAAGCTTTCTTT
>.|TRBD2|TRBV28|TRBJ2-7
CASSLPHFRAGGSYEQYF
TGTGCCAGCAGTTTGCCCCACTTTCGAGCGGGAGGTTCCTACGAGCAGTACTTC
>.|.|TRBV29-1|TRBJ2-1
CSVEDQIEQFF
TGCAGCGTTGAAGATCAGATAGAGCAGTTCTTC
>.|TRBD1|TRBV15|TRBJ2-7
CATSRDLGTGSSYEQYF
TGTGCCACCAGCAGAGATCTCGGGACAGGGAGCTCCTACGAGCAGTACTTC
>.|.|TRBV5-4|TRBJ2-7
CASSLVPESSRTF
TGTGCCAGCAGCTTGGTACCCGAGTCCTCACGTACCTTC
>.|TRBD2|TRBV4-2|TRBJ2-7
CASSLERGYYEQYF
TGTGCCAGCAGCCTAGAGCGGGGTTACTACGAGCAGTACTTC
>once|TRBD2|TRBV9|TRBJ2-7
CASSAPGTRYNEQYF
TGTGCCAGCAGCGCCCCCGGGACTAGGTACAACGAGCAGTACTTC
>.|.|TRBV29-1|TRBJ1-2
CSVVAGVGYTF
TGCAGCGTTGTTGCGGGGGTGGGCTACACCTTC
>.|.|TRBV7-9|TRBJ2-5
CASSYPGQQETQYF
TGTGCCAGCAGTTATCCGGGACAACAAGAGACCCAGTACTTC
>.|.|TRBV7-9|TRBJ2-7
CASSLAASEQYF
TGTGCCAGCAGCTTAGCAGCGTCTGAGCAGTACTTC
>.|TRBD1|TRBV9|TRBJ2-7
CASSVGTGGGSEQYF
TGTGCCAGCAGCGTAGGGACAGGGGGAGGTTCCGAGCAGTACTTC
>.|.|TRBV2|TRBJ2-1
CASDDRLLNEQFF
TGTGCCAGCGATGACAGACTTCTCAATGAGCAGTTCTTC
>.|.|TRBV7-3|TRBJ2-3
CASSSATETGLSTDTQYF
TGTGCCAGCAGCTCGGCTACAGAAACGGGACTTAGCACAGATACGCAGTATTTT
>.|.|TRBV27|TRBJ1-2
CASSSGFTFGYTF
TGTGCCAGCAGTTCAGGGTTCACCTTTGGCTACACCTTC
>.|TRBD2|TRBV10-2|TRBJ2-7
CAIRAGSSYEQYF
TGCGCCATCCGAGCGGGAAGCTCCTACGAGCAGTACTTC
>.|TRBD2|TRBV2|TRBJ2-2
CAGITGLVFFEGTGELFF
TGTGCCGGAATTACGGGACTAGTATTCTTCGAGGGCACCGGGGAGCTGTTTTTT
>.|.|TRBV7-9|TRBJ2-5
CASSFLGHLNQETQYF
TGTGCCAGCAGCTTTCTTGGACACCTAAACCAAGAGACCCAGTACTTC
>.|.|TRBV6-1|TRBJ2-1
CASSPGTETNEQFF
TGTGCCAGCAGTCCCGGGACTGAGACCAATGAGCAGTTCTTC
>.|.|TRBV30|TRBJ1-1
CAWSVEKNTEAFF
TGTGCCTGGAGTGTAGAGAAGAACACTGAAGCTTTCTTT
>.|.|TRBV7-8|TRBJ2-7
CASSLSGVSGSYEQYF
TGTGCCAGCAGCTTATCGGGGGTGTCGGGGTCCTACGAGCAGTACTTC
>.|TRBD1|TRBV7-9|TRBJ2-5
CASSPTGVQETQYF
TGTGCCAGCAGCCCGACAGGGGTTCAAGAGACCCAGTACTTC
>few|.|TRBV6-1|TRBJ1-5
CASSENRVGNQPQHF
TGTGCCAGCAGTGAAAACAGGGTGGGCAATCAGCCCCAGCATTTT
>.|.|TRBV5-1|TRBJ2-7
CASSQQGSYEQYF
TGCGCCAGCAGCCAACAGGGATCCTACGAGCAGTACTTC
>.|TRBD2|TRBV27|TRBJ2-1
CASRPFAGDYNEQFF
TGTGCCAGCAGACCCTTTGCGGGAGACTACAATGAGCAGTTCTTC
>once|TRBD2|TRBV19|TRBJ2-1
CASSISTSGSDEQFF
TGTGCCAGTAGTATCAGCACTAGCGGGAGCGATGAGCAGTTCTTC
>.|TRBD2|TRBV19|TRBJ2-5
CASKPAGYQETQYF
TGTGCCAGTAAGCCAGCGGGATATCAAGAGACCCAGTACTTC
>.|TRBD1|TRBV2|TRBJ1-2
CASSNTGALNYGYTF
TGTGCCAGCAGTAACACAGGGGCACTCAACTATGGCTACACCTTC
>.|TRBD1|TRBV5-6|TRBJ2-7
CASSFGQGDWRRSSYEQYF
TGTGCCAGCAGCTTCGGTCAGGGGGATTGGCGTAGGAGCTCCTACGAGCAGTACTTC
>once|.|TRBV27|TRBJ2-7
CASSLAGTTYEQYF
TGTGCCAGCAGTTTGGCAGGCACCACCTACGAGCAGTACTTC
>.|.|TRBV7-9|TRBJ2-5
CASGQVSIETQYF
TGTGCCAGCGGCCAGGTATCAATAGAGACCCAGTACTTC
>.|.|TRBV2|TRBJ2-5
CASPRGPTGETQYF
TGTGCCAGCCCCCGGGGTCCTACAGGGGAGACCCAGTACTTC
>.|TRBD1|TRBV7-9|TRBJ2-7
CASSPGQGYEQYF
TGTGCCAGCAGCCCGGGACAGGGATACGAGCAGTACTTC
>.|TRBD1|TRBV27|TRBJ1-2
CASSLSGGILGYTF
TGTGCCAGCAGTTTGTCAGGGGGCATTCTTGGCTACACCTTC
>few|.|TRBV6-1|TRBJ2-6
CASSVPRGIMTGANVLTF
TGTGCCAGCAGTGTTCCCAGGGGAATAATGACTGGGGCCAACGTCCTGACTTTC
>.|TRBD2|TRBV7-9|TRBJ2-6
CASSSTSGSSGANVLTF
TGTGCCAGCAGCTCGACTAGCGGGAGCTCTGGGGCCAACGTCCTGACTTTC
>.|TRBD2|TRBV4-3|TRBJ2-1
CASSQDRTSGFRQFF
TGCGCCAGCAGCCAAGACAGGACTAGCGGGTTTAGGCAGTTCTTC
>.|TRBD2|TRBV7-9|TRBJ2-6
CASSATSGSASGANVLTF
TGTGCCAGCAGCGCGACTAGCGGGAGCGCGTCTGGGGCCAACGTCCTGACTTTC
>.|.|TRBV4-2|TRBJ2-1
CASSQDRAMGGNEQFF
TGTGCCAGCAGCCAAGATCGGGCCATGGGAGGCAATGAGCAGTTCTTC
>.|TRBD1|TRBV29-1|TRBJ2-6
CSVVGTAGANVLTF
TGCAGCGTAGTTGGGACAGCCGGGGCCAACGTCCTGACTTTC
>.|.|TRBV14|TRBJ2-3
CASSPHLVGGTDTQYF
TGTGCCAGCAGCCCTCATTTGGTCGGTGGCACAGATACGCAGTATTTT
>.|TRBD1|TRBV29-1|TRBJ2-2
CSATGWTGELFF
TGCAGCGCGACAGGGTGGACCGGGGAGCTGTTTTTT
>.|.|TRBV27|TRBJ2-1
CASTNSYNEQFF
TGTGCCAGCACCAACTCCTACAATGAGCAGTTCTTC
>.|TRBD1|TRBV5-6|TRBJ1-1
CASSSTRDSLLSAFF
TGTGCCAGCAGCTCCACCCGGGACAGCCTACTCTCCGCTTTCTTT
>.|.|TRBV10-3|TRBJ2-1
CATAGYNEQFF
TGTGCCACCGCCGGTTACAATGAGCAGTTCTTC
>.|.|TRBV9|TRBJ2-7
CASSPRRQPLSYEQYF
TGTGCCAGCAGCCCCCGTCGACAGCCCCTATCCTACGAGCAGTACTTC
>.|.|TRBV13|TRBJ2-1
CASSSQTEYNEQFF
TGTGCCAGCAGCTCGCAGACAGAATACAATGAGCAGTTCTTC
>once|.|TRBV7-9|TRBJ1-4
CASSLAGLREEKLFF
TGTGCCAGCAGCTTAGCAGGGTTGAGGGAAGAAAAACTGTTTTTT
>.|.|TRBV28|TRBJ2-2
CASSWDTLNTGELFF
TGTGCCAGCAGCTGGGACACCTTAAACACCGGGGAGCTGTTTTTT
>.|.|TRBV27|TRBJ2-7
CASRLAGSYEQYF
TGTGCCAGCAGACTGGCGGGATCCTACGAGCAGTACTTC
>.|TRBD1|TRBV6-6|TRBJ2-1
CASSLQGARDEQFF
TGTGCCAGCAGCCTGCAGGGGGCGAGGGATGAGCAGTTCTTC
>.|TRBD2|TRBV14|TRBJ2-3
CASSQGTSATDTQYF
TGTGCCAGCAGCCAAGGGACTAGCGCCACAGATACGCAGTATTTT
>once|.|TRBV7-8|TRBJ2-5
CASTPTVLETQYF
TGTGCCAGCACGCCTACAGTATTAGAGACCCAGTACTTC